The rows below give T cell receptor beta chains drawn from one sample of a study of cytomegalovirus exposure and HLA in healthy donors. Assay used: immunoSEQ multiplex PCR; TCRdb lists only in-frame clones, some missing. Of approximately 170,000 clones in the sample, around 75% were seen once. Specimen: PBMCs. The source of these receptors is a male donor in good health and CMV-seronegative. Both conserved end residues are part of each CDR3. A D gene is named only where the DNA matches it firmly. Expanded clones are given a class, and other clones once, few, many or no size at all.

V	size	J	D	DNA	CDR3
TRBV4-3	.	TRBJ1-2	.	TGCGCCAGCAGCCATGTAGGGGCTAACTATGGCTACACCTTC	CASSHVGANYGYTF
TRBV7-9	.	TRBJ1-2	.	TGTTCCAGCAGCCTCGAAGGGGGGGGCGGCTATGGCTACACCTTC	CSSSLEGGGGYGYTF
TRBV19	.	TRBJ1-1	TRBD1	TGTGCCAGTAGTCCCAGATGGGACAGGGCGAACACTGAAGCTTTCTTT	CASSPRWDRANTEAFF
TRBV2	.	TRBJ1-1	.	TGTGCCAGCAGCCCGGACAGCGATGAAGCTTTCTTT	CASSPDSDEAFF
TRBV10-3	few	TRBJ1-1	TRBD1	TGTGCCACCGCGCCGGGACAGGGGGAGAGGGCTTTCTTT	CATAPGQGERAFF
TRBV4-3	.	TRBJ2-2	.	TGCGCCAGCAGCCAAGACAGGAACACCGGGGAGCTGTTTTTT	CASSQDRNTGELFF
TRBV5-1	.	TRBJ1-3	.	TGCGCCAGCAGCTTGGCAGGTCCCGGAGGGGGAAACACCATATATTTT	CASSLAGPGGGNTIYF
TRBV29-1	.	TRBJ1-1	.	TGCAGCGTCCGCAGGTTCGAGCACACTGAAGCTTTCTTT	CSVRRFEHTEAFF
TRBV4-2	few	TRBJ1-1	.	TGTGCCAGCAGCCAAGTCGGGGAATTCACTGAAGCTTTCTTT	CASSQVGEFTEAFF
TRBV6-1	.	TRBJ2-3	TRBD1	TGTGCCAGCAGTGACTCAGGACAGGGGACAGATACGCAGTATTTT	CASSDSGQGTDTQYF